This T cell receptor beta chain was found in a study of blood T cell repertoires in COVID-19. Authors' methods: For nucleated cells, counts were estimated from reference gene primer amplification. Assay: immunoSEQ multiplex PCR; the TCRdb copy retains only in-frame clones and omits some. The V and J calls and clone size are taken from that table; D and trimming were inferred from the DNA. The data hold 250,000 to 300,000 clones, with 70% to 90% observed a single time. V was pared by 2 bases and J by 2 bases, with 10 bases between. The germline CDR1 and CDR2 sequences are MNHEY and SVGAGI. This CDR3 has 14 amino acids.

The sample taken for sequencing was peripheral blood. This sequence originates from a man over 45 with active or convalescent COVID-19. The chain recombines TRBV6-5 with TRBJ2-7; D is possibly TRBD1 (6 bases). The CDR3 spells CASSYRQATYEQYF. CDR3 DNA: TGTGCCAGCAGTTACCGACAGGCCACCTACGAGCAGTACTTC.